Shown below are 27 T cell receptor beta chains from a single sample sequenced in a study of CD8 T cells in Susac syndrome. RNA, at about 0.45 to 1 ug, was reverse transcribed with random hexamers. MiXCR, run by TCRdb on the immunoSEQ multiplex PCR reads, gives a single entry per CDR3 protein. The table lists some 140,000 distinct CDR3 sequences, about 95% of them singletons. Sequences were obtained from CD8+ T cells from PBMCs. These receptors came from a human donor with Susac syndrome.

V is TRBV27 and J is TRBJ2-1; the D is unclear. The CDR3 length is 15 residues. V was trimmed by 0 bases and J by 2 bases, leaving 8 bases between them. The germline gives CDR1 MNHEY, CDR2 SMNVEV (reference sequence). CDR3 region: CASSLSEPAYNEQFF. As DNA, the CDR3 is TGTGCCAGCAGTTTATCCGAGCCAGCCTACAATGAGCAGTTCTTC.

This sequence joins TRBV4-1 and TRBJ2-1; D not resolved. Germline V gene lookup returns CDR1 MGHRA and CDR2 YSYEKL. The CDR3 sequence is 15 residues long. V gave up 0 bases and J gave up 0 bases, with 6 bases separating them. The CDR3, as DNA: TGCGCCAGCAGCCAAGAAGTGAGCTCCTACAATGAGCAGTTCTTC. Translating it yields CASSQEVSSYNEQFF.

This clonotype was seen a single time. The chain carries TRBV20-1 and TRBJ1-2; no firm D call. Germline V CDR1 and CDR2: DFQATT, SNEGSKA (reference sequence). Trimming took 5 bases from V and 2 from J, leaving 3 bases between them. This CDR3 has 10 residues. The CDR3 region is CSAGNYGYTF. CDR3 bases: TGCAGTGCTGGGAACTATGGCTACACCTTC.

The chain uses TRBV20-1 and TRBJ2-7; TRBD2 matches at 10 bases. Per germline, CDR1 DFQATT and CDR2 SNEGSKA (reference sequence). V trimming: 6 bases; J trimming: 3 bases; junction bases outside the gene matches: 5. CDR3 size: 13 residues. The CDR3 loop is CSATGTSDYEQYF. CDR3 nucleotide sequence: TGCAGTGCCACCGGGACTAGCGACTACGAGCAGTACTTC.

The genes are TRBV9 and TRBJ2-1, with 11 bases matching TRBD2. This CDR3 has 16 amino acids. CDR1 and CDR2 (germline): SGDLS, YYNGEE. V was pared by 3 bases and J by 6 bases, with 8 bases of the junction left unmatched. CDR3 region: CASSANLAGGGNEQFF. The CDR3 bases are TGTGCCAGCAGCGCCAACTTAGCGGGAGGGGGCAATGAGCAGTTCTTC.

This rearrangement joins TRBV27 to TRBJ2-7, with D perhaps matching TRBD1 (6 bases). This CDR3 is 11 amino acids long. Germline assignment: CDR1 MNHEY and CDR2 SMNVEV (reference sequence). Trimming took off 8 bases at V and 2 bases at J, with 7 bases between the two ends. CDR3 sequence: CASQGPYEQYF. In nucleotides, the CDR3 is TGTGCCAGCCAGGGGCCCTACGAGCAGTACTTC.

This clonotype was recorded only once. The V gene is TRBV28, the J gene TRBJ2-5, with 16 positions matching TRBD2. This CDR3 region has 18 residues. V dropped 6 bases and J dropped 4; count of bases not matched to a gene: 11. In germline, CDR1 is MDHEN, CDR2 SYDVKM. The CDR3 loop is CASSPPGLAGGLRETQYF. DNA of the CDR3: TGTGCCAGCAGCCCTCCGGGACTAGCGGGAGGGCTGAGAGAGACCCAGTACTTC.

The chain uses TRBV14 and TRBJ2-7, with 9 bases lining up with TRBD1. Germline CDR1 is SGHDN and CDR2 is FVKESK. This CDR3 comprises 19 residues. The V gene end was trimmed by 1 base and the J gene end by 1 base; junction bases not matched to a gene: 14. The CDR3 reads CASSQGLTRYGTGSYEQYF. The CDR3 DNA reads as TGTGCCAGCAGCCAAGGTCTCACTCGTTACGGGACAGGGTCCTACGAGCAGTACTTC.

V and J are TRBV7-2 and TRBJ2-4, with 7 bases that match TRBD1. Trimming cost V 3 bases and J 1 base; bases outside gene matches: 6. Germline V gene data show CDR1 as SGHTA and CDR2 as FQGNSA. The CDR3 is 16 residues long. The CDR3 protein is CASSFFAGGAKNIQYF. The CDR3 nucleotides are TGTGCCAGCAGCTTTTTCGCAGGGGGTGCCAAAAACATTCAGTACTTC.

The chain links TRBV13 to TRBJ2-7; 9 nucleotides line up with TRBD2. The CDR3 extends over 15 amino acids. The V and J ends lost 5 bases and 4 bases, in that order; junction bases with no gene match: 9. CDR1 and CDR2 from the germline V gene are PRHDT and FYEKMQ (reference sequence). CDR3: CASSHRSGRAYEQYF. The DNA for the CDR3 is TGTGCCAGCAGCCACCGTAGCGGGAGAGCGTACGAGCAGTACTTC.

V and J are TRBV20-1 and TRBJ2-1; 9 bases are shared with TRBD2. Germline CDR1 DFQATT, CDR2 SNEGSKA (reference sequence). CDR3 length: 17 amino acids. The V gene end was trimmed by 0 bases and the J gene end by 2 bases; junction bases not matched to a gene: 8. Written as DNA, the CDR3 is TGCAGTGCTAGAGACCCCTCGGCTAGCGGGACCTACAATGAGCAGTTCTTC. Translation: CSARDPSASGTYNEQFF.

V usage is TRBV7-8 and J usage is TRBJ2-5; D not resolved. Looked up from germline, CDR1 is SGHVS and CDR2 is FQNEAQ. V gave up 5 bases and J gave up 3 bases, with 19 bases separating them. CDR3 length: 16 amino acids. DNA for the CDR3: TGTGCCAGCAGCCCTCGGGCTTCTCCCCAGGAAGAGACCCAGTACTTC. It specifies CASSPRASPQEETQYF. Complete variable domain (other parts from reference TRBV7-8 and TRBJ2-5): GAGVSQSPRYKVAKRGQDVALRCDPISGHVSLFWYQQALGQGPEFLTYFQNEAQLDKSGLPSDRFFAERPEGSVSTLKIQRTQQEDSAVYLCASSPRASPQEETQYFGPGTRLLVL.

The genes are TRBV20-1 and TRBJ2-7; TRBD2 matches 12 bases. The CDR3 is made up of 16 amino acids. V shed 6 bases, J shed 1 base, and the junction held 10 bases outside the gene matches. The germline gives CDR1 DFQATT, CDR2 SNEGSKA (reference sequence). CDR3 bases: TGCAGTGCCTCACCTAGCGGGAGGGCCTTTTCCTACGAGCAGTACTTC. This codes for CSASPSGRAFSYEQYF.

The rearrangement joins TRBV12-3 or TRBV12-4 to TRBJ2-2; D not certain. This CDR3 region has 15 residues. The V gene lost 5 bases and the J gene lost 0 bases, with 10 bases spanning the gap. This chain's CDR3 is CASSTQFANTGELFF. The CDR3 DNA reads TGTGCCAGCAGTACTCAGTTCGCGAACACCGGGGAGCTGTTTTTT.

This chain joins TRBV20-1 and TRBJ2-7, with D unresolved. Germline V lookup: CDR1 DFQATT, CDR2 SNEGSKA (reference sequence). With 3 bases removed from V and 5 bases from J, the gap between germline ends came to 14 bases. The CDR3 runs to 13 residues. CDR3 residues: CSASRRTPDEQYF. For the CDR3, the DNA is TGCAGTGCTAGTAGACGCACCCCCGACGAGCAGTACTTC.

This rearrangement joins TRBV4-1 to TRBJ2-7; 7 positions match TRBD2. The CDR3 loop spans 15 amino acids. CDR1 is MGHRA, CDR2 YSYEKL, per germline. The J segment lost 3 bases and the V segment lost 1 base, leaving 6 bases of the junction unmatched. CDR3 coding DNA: TGCGCCAGCAGCCAAGCGGCTAGCGGACACTACGAGCAGTACTTC. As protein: CASSQAASGHYEQYF.

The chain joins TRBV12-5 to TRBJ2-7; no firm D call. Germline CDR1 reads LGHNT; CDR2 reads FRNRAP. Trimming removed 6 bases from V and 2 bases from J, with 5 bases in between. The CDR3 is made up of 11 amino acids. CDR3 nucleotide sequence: TGTGCTAGTGGCCAAACCTACGAGCAGTACTTC. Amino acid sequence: CASGQTYEQYF.

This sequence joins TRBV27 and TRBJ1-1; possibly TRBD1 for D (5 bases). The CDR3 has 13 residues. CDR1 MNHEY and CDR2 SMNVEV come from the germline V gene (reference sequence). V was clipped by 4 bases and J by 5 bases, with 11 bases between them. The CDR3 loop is CASSYGGGTEAFF. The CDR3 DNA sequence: TGTGCCAGCAGTTACGGTGGGGGGACTGAAGCTTTCTTT.

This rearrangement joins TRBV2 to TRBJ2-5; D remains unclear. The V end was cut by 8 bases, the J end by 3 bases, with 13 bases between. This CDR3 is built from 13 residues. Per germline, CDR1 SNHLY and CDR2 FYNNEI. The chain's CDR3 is CASLEAGEETQYF. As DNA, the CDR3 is TGTGCCAGCCTCGAAGCCGGCGAAGAGACCCAGTACTTC.

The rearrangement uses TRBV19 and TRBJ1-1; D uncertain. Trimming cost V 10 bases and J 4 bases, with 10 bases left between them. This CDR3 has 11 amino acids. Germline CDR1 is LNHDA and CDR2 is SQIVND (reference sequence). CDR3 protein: CATTLGTEAFF. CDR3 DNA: TGTGCCACTACTCTCGGCACTGAAGCTTTCTTT.

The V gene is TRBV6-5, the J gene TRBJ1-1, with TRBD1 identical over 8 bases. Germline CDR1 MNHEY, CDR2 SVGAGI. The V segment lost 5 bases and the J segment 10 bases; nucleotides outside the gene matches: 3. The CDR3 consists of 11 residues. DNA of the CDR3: TGTGCCAGCAGTAGCCAGGGGGCAGCTTTCTTT. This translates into CASSSQGAAFF.

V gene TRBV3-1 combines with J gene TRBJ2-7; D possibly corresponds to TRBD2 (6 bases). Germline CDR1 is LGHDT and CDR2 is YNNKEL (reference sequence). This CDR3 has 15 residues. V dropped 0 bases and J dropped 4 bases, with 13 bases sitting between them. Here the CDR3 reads CASSQDRMAGYEQYF. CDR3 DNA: TGTGCCAGCAGCCAAGATCGTATGGCGGGGTACGAGCAGTACTTC.

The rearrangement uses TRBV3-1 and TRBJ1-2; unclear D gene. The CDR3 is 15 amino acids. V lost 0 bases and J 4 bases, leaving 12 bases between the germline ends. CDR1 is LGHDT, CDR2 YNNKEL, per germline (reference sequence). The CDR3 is CASSQEQTPVYGYTF. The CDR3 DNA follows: TGTGCCAGCAGCCAAGAACAGACCCCCGTCTATGGCTACACCTTC.

CDR3 loop: CASSLGGRGETQYF. CDR3 coding DNA: TGTGCCAGCAGCTTAGGCGGTCGGGGAGAGACCCAGTACTTC. The J gene is TRBJ2-5, the V gene TRBV11-2, with TRBD2 as a possible D gene (5 bases). This CDR3 has 14 residues. Trimming removed 1 base from V and 4 bases from J, with 10 bases in between. Germline V gene lookup returns CDR1 SGHAT and CDR2 FQNNGV.

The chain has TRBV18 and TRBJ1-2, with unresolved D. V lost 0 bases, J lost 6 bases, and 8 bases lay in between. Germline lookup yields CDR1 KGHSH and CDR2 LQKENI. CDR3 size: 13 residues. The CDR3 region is CASSPPNPNGYTF. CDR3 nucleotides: TGTGCCAGCTCACCACCGAATCCTAATGGCTACACCTTC.

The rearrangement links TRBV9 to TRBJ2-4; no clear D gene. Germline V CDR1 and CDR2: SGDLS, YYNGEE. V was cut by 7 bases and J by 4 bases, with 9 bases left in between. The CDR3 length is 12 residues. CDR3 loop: CASAGAKNIQYF. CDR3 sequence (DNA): TGTGCCAGCGCAGGAGCTAAAAACATTCAGTACTTC.

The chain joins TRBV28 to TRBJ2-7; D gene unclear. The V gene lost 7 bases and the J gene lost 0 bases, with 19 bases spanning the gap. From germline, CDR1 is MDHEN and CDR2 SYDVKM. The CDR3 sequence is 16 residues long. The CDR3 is CASTLHWAAISYEQYF. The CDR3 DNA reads TGTGCCAGCACCCTTCATTGGGCAGCTATCTCCTACGAGCAGTACTTC.